This TCR beta chain was captured by sequencing in a study of control samples from healthy donors and cancer patients. Sequencing was performed with immunoSEQ multiplex PCR; in TCRdb, only in-frame clones are kept and a portion is missing. The sample lists approximately 54,000 clones; 85% to 90% were seen once. Germline loops: CDR1 SGHDT, CDR2 YYEEEE. Trimming left V 2 bases short and J 2 bases short, with 14 bases between. This CDR3 spans 15 amino acids. Sequences were obtained from PBMCs. V and J are TRBV5-6 and TRBJ2-7; D is perhaps TRBD1 (5 bases). The TCR originated in a man aged 45-60 years with head and neck cancer. Here the CDR3 reads CASSFRPGKAYEQYF. DNA of the CDR3: TGTGCCAGCAGCTTCCGGCCAGGGAAGGCCTACGAGCAGTACTTC.